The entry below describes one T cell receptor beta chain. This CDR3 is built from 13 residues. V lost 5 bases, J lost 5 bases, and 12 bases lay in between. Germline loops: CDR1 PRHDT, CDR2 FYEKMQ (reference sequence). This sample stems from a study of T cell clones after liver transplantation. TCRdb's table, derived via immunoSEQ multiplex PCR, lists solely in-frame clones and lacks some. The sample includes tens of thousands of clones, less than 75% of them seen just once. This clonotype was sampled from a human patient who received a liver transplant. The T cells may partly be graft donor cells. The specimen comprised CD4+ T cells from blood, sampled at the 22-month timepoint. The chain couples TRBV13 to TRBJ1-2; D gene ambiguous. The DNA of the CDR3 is TGTGCCAGCAGCCCCCAGGTATCTTATGGCTACACCTTC. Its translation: CASSPQVSYGYTF.